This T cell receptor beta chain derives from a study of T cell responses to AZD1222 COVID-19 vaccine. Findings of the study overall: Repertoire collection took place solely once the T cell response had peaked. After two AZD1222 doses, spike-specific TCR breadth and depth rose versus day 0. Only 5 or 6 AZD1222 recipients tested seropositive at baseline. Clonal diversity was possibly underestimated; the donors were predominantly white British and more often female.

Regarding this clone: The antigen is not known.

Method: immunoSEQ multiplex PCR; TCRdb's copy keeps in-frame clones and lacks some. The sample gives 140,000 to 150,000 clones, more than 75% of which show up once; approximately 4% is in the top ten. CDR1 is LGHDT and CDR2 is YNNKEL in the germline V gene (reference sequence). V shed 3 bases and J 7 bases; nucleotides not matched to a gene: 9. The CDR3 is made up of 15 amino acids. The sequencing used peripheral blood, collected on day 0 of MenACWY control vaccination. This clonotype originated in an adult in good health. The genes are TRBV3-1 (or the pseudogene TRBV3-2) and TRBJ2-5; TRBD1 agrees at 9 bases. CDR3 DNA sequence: TGTGCCAGCAGCCAGGGGGGACAGGGCGCCGGGACCCAGTACTTC. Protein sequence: CASSQGGQGAGTQYF.